The subject of this entry is one TCR beta chain. The target antigen is unknown. Presence of unique molecular identifiers characterized the TCR beta cDNA libraries. Out of about 0.9 to 11 million T cells, about 460,000 cDNA molecules were generated. MiXCR, run by TCRdb on the PCR reads, gives a single entry per CDR3 protein. The sample consists of around 710,000 distinct CDR3 sequences, approximately 44% of them appearing once. Germline V gene sequence: CDR1 PRHDT, CDR2 FYEKMQ (reference sequence). Trimming at V came to 5 bases and at J to 5 bases, leaving 11 bases not matched to a gene. This CDR3 spans 16 amino acids. This sample is drawn from a study of post-analysis software for immune sequencing data. Study observations and caveats: Patients carried roughly five TRBV segments more frequently than controls did, and TRBV5-6, TRBV5-1 and TRBV20-1 were among them. Normalized Chao1 diversity in multiple sclerosis patients fell significantly below that of controls.

Source material: blood. This clonotype was sampled from a girl aged 5 to 17 with multiple sclerosis. The rearrangement links TRBV13 to TRBJ2-5; TRBD1 matches 10 bases. The CDR3 reads CASSPGTGDKQETQYF. In nucleotides, the CDR3 is TGTGCCAGCAGCCCAGGGACAGGGGATAAGCAGGAGACCCAGTACTTC.